Presented here are 9 T cell receptor beta chains from one specimen sequenced in a study of PD-1 blockade in classical Hodgkin lymphoma. The method was immunoSEQ multiplex PCR; TCRdb's version includes in-frame clones alone and lacks a portion of them. This table holds roughly 35,000 clones, around 90% found once. Each patient relapsed following autologous stem cell transplantation, and prior brentuximab vedotin exposure differed. Specimen: peripheral blood mononuclear cells (PBMCs), collected before the second cycle of nivolumab. These receptors all come from a human donor with classical Hodgkin lymphoma.

The chain couples TRBV15 to TRBJ2-7; tentative D call: TRBD1 (5 bases). The length of the CDR3 is 13 residues. Trimming stripped 0 bases from V and 6 bases from J, with 9 bases between. The germline V gene encodes CDR1 LNHNV and CDR2 YYDKDF (reference sequence). CDR3 DNA: TGTGCCACCAGCAGAGATAGCAGGGCCGAGCAGTACTTC. Its translation is CATSRDSRAEQYF.

V and J are TRBV5-1 and TRBJ2-1; D may be TRBD2 (6 bases). The CDR3 loop spans 15 amino acids. Germline-derived CDR1 and CDR2 are SGHRS and YFSETQ. V was trimmed by 4 bases and J by 0 bases, leaving 11 bases between them. Written as DNA, the CDR3 is TGCGCCAGCAGCCAACCCGGGAGCTCCTACAATGAGCAGTTCTTC. Translating gives CASSQPGSSYNEQFF.

This rearrangement joins TRBV5-4 to TRBJ2-3, with D unclear. The CDR3 has 12 residues. Trimming took 3 bases from V and 6 from J, leaving 8 bases between them. Per the germline V gene, CDR1 is SGHNT and CDR2 is YYREEE (reference sequence). The CDR3 DNA reads TGTGCCAGCAGCTCCACTACTGATACGCAGTATTTT. Its translation: CASSSTTDTQYF.

The chain is built from TRBV6-1 and TRBJ1-5; TRBD1 matches at 9 bases. This CDR3 has 16 amino acids. The V gene end was trimmed by 1 base and the J gene end by 5 bases; junction bases not matched to a gene: 6. From germline, CDR1 is MNHNS and CDR2 SASEGT. For the CDR3, the DNA is TGTGCCAGCAGTGAAGGGGGGTGGACAGGGGATCAGCCCCAGCATTTT. Protein sequence: CASSEGGWTGDQPQHF.

J is TRBJ1-1 and V is TRBV5-4; 8 nucleotides agree with TRBD1. Germline loops: CDR1 SGHNT, CDR2 YYREEE (reference sequence). The CDR3 spans 16 residues. V was pared by 4 bases and J by 2 bases, with 10 bases of the junction left unmatched. The CDR3 protein is CASSPSQGQVNTEAFF. Written as DNA, the CDR3 is TGTGCCAGCAGCCCCAGCCAGGGACAGGTTAACACTGAAGCTTTCTTT.

In its sample, this clone was seen a few times. One end of the junction varies from germline; a read error may be responsible. The V call is TRBV20-1, the J call TRBJ1-4; D call uncertain. This CDR3 spans 10 amino acids. Germline values: CDR1 DFQATT, CDR2 SNEGSKA (reference sequence). CDR3 coding DNA: TGCAGTGCTAGTGGAGAGGCTTCGATTTTT. The encoded protein is CSASGEASIF.

V is TRBV28 and J is TRBJ2-7; either TRBD1 or TRBD2 may fit D (5 bases each). Trimming removed 9 bases from V and 3 bases from J, with 12 bases in between. CDR3 size: 12 residues. From germline, CDR1 is MDHEN and CDR2 SYDVKM. CDR3 sequence: CASWDAGYEQYF. For the CDR3, the DNA is TGTGCCAGTTGGGACGCTGGCTACGAGCAGTACTTC. Filled out from reference TRBV28 and TRBJ2-7, the complete variable domain reads DVKVTQSSRYLVKRTGEKVFLECVQDMDHENMFWYRQDPGLGLRLIYFSYDVKMKEKGDIPEGYSVSREKKERFSLILESASTNQTSMYLCASWDAGYEQYFGPGTRLTVT.

The V call is TRBV6-6, the J call TRBJ2-5; no firm D call. CDR1 is MNHNY and CDR2 is SVGAGI in the germline V gene (reference sequence). This CDR3 has 15 residues. Trimming removed 8 bases from V and 0 bases from J, with 16 bases in between. The CDR3, as DNA: TGTGCCAGCGCCCCCGGCAGAGCCAACCAAGAGACCCAGTACTTC. This translates into CASAPGRANQETQYF.

J is TRBJ2-7 and V is TRBV28; D may be TRBD2 (5 bases). V was cut by 7 bases and J by 6 bases, with 16 bases left in between. This CDR3 is 13 amino acids long. Germline-derived CDR1 and CDR2 are MDHEN and SYDVKM. In DNA, the CDR3 is TGTGCCAGCAATCCTCGGGGTTTGAGCGAGCAGTACTTC. It is translated as CASNPRGLSEQYF.